The TCR beta chain under discussion was sequenced for a study of beta chain features in type 1 diabetes. Points from the study as a whole: Shorter TCRB CDR3s, moderately but significantly so, were found in Type 1 diabetes patients in all four CD4+ subsets.

The CDR3 extends over 14 amino acids. After removal of 1 base from V and 5 bases from J, the junction contained 4 bases not matched to a gene. Germline V gene data show CDR1 as GTSNPN and CDR2 as SVGIG (reference sequence). Concerning this clone itself: Its antigen is not known.

Sequenced material consisted of expressed TCRB transcripts (all of the isolated RNA was reverse transcribed). Only in-frame clones appear in the TCRdb table, and some are missing; sequencing was by immunoSEQ multiplex PCR. The sample lists about 360,000 clones, about 12% occurring once. Only one heparinised blood draw was taken per donor, and its volume averaged around 120 mL. Sequencing was performed on naive CD4+ T cells from blood. The TCR sequence derives from a man in his late teens or twenties in good health. The rearrangement uses TRBV30 and TRBJ2-5; 10 bases are a match to TRBD1. The CDR3 region has the DNA TGTGCCTGGAGTGGGGACAGGGGCCTGGAGACCCAGTACTTC. Its protein product is CAWSGDRGLETQYF. The full variable domain, rest sourced from reference TRBV30 and TRBJ2-5, is SQTIHQWPATLVQPVGSPLSLECTVEGTSNPNLYWYRQAAGRGLQLLFYSVGIGQISSEVPQNLSASRPQDRQFILSSKKLLLSDSGFYLCAWSGDRGLETQYFGPGTRLLVL.